This T cell receptor (beta chain) was captured by sequencing in a study of blood T cell repertoires in COVID-19 (TCRdb year 2020). Describing the broader study: Samples covering the acute and convalescent phases of COVID-19 were provided by collaborators in the United States, Italy and Spain. The prospective study material was composed of cDNA or gDNA derived from T cells, B-cell-depleted T cells, or PBMCs. Subjects who had been exposed to COVID-19, were actively infected with it, or had recovered from it provided the deeply sampled blood TCRbeta repertoires that made up the dataset. The repertoires were released in a freely available public database meant as a resource for research on the immune response to SARS-CoV-2. Samples came from the ongoing ImmuneRACE study (first 160 participants) plus 1,254 subjects from 6 global collaborators. A de-identified subject ID, COVID-19 status, age in years and sex were almost always included in the sample metadata. HLA class I and class II types, where available, came from metadata supplied by the sample provider rather than from assay-based typing. The investigation overall reported the following: The quantity of clinical and demographic metadata differed by source and by participant and was supplied without curation.

Whole blood was collected in K2EDTA tubes by collaborating institutions according to the institutions' own protocols. For TCRbeta analysis, collaborators shipped samples as frozen whole blood, isolated PBMCs, or DNA extracted from either of those sample types. The V and J ends are trimmed by 0 bases and 4 bases, leaving 13 bases between them. The CDR3 spans 15 residues, from the cysteine through the phenylalanine. The DNA shown is the 45-base CDR3, in frame from base 1. In the germline V gene, CDR1 corresponds to SGHRS and CDR2 to YFSETQ. TCRbeta CDR3 regions were amplified from genomic DNA by means of the immunoSEQ Assay, a bias-controlled multiplex PCR. On the study's bioinformatics: Within the assay, amplification of reference gene primers was used to estimate how many nucleated cells each sample contained. To quantify the absolute abundance of each unique TCRbeta CDR3 rearrangement, sequence reads were collapsed and filtered. For each sample, productive Simpson clonality was calculated as the square root of Simpson's diversity index across productive rearrangements. The immuneACCESS repertoire file appears here via TCRdb, limited to in-frame rearrangements. These files lack a portion of the clones; in checked studies, under half of the deficit traces to unresolved V genes, and the cause of the others is not known. The V and J calls and the clone size are those of that table, but D and trimming were determined from the DNA. Counted in this sample were roughly 110,000 clones; around 81% of them appeared once. The top ten clonotypes cover around 9.3% of the sample.

On this clone itself: Its cognate antigen has yet to be identified. No qualities accompany the bases; no much larger clone lies one base away.

The specimen was peripheral blood. Recombination joined TRBV5-1 with TRBJ1-1, with no confidently assigned D gene. The clonotype was recovered from a human donor in a cohort sampled during active COVID-19. The encoded CDR3 is CASSLDTGGFTEAFF. The DNA sequence is TGCGCCAGCAGCTTGGATACCGGCGGCTTCACTGAAGCTTTCTTT.